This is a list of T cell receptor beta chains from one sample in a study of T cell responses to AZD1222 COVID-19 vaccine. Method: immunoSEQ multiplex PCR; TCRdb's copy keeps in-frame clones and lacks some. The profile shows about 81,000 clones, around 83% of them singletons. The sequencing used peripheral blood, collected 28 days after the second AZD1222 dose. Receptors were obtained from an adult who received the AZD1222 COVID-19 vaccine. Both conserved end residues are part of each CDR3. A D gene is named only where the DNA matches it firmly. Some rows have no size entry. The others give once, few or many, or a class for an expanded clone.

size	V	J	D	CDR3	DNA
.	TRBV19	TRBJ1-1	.	CASSIEGYTEAFF	TGTGCCAGTAGTATCGAGGGTTACACTGAAGCTTTCTTT
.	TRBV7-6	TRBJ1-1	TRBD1	CASSPWTDREAFF	TGTGCCAGCAGCCCCTGGACGGACAGGGAAGCTTTCTTT
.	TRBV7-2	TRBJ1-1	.	CASSPPWAEAFF	TGTGCCAGCAGCCCCCCCTGGGCTGAAGCTTTCTTT
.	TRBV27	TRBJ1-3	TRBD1	CASSSRDSTRGGPSGNTIYF	TGTGCCAGCAGTAGCCGGGACAGTACTCGCGGGGGACCCTCTGGAAACACCATATATTTT
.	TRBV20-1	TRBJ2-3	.	CSASSSADTQYF	TGCAGTGCTAGTTCCAGCGCAGATACGCAGTATTTT
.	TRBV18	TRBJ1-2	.	CASSPDRQLGGYTF	TGTGCCAGCTCACCCGACAGACAACTGGGTGGCTACACCTTC
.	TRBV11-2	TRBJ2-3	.	CASSLRLTTDTQYF	TGTGCCAGCAGCTTACGACTAACCACAGATACGCAGTATTTT
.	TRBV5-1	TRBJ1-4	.	CASSLGAQEKLFF	TGCGCCAGCAGCTTGGGGGCTCAAGAAAAACTGTTTTTT
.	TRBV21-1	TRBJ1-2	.	CASTASLDSYGYTF	TGTGCCAGCACGGCCTCCTTGGACAGCTATGGCTACACCTTC
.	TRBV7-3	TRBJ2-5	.	CASSLSPQETQYF	TGTGCCAGCAGCTTATCGCCCCAAGAGACCCAGTACTTC
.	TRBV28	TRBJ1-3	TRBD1	CASFPGGSGNTIYF	TGTGCCAGCTTCCCAGGGGGGTCTGGAAACACCATATATTTT
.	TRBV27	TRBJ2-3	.	CASTPRPRPTDTQYF	TGTGCCAGCACCCCGAGGCCCAGGCCCACAGATACGCAGTATTTT
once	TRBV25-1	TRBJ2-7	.	CASSVTPPYEQYF	TGTGCCAGCAGTGTGACACCTCCCTACGAGCAGTACTTC
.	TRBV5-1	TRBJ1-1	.	CASSLGTVGLVNTEAFF	TGCGCCAGCAGCTTGGGTACAGTTGGGCTGGTTAACACTGAAGCTTTCTTT
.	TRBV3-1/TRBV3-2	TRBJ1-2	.	CASSQEAIRGYTF	TGTGCCAGCAGCCAAGAGGCAATACGGGGCTACACCTTC
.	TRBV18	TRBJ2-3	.	CASSPREQGYTDTQYF	TGTGCCAGCTCACCAAGGGAACAGGGATACACAGATACGCAGTATTTT
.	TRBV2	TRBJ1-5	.	CASREGEVGNQPQHF	TGTGCCAGCAGGGAGGGGGAGGTTGGCAATCAGCCCCAGCATTTT
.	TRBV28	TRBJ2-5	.	CASNSDGQETQYF	TGTGCCAGCAACTCGGACGGACAAGAGACCCAGTACTTC
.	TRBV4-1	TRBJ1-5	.	CASSQDGGLGNQPQHF	TGCGCCAGCAGCCAAGATGGAGGGTTGGGCAATCAGCCCCAGCATTTT
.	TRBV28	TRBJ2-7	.	CASSLGGAAARYEQYF	TGTGCCAGCAGTTTGGGCGGGGCGGCAGCTCGCTACGAGCAGTACTTC
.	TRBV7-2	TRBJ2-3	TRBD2	CASSSPRGGLDTQYF	TGTGCCAGCAGCTCACCTCGGGGGGGCCTAGATACGCAGTATTTT
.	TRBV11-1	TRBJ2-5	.	CASSLAYQPQETQYF	TGTGCCAGCAGCTTAGCCTATCAGCCCCAAGAGACCCAGTACTTC
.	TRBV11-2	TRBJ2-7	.	CASSFFSREQYF	TGTGCCAGCAGCTTCTTTTCCCGCGAGCAGTACTTC
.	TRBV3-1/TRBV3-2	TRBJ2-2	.	CASSPFAHNTGELFF	TGTGCCAGCAGCCCATTCGCACACAACACCGGGGAGCTGTTTTTT
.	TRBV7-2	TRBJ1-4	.	CASSLARIRNEKLFF	TGTGCCAGCAGCTTAGCCCGGATACGTAATGAAAAACTGTTTTTT
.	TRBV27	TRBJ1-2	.	CASSQRGTGGYTF	TGTGCCAGCAGTCAAAGAGGGACGGGAGGCTACACCTTC
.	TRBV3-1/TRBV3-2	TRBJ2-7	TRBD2	CASSRLPASGTSYEQYF	TGTGCCAGCAGCCGACTCCCAGCTAGCGGGACCTCCTACGAGCAGTACTTC
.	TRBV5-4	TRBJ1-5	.	CASSFERNQPQHF	TGTGCCAGCAGCTTTGAACGGAATCAGCCCCAGCATTTT
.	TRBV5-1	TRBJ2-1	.	CASSLGSSLVNEQFF	TGCGCCAGCAGCTTGGGATCAAGTTTGGTGAACGAGCAGTTCTTC
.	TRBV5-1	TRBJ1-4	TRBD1	CASSLYRGTEYEKLFF	TGCGCCAGCAGCTTGTACAGGGGGACGGAATATGAAAAACTGTTTTTT
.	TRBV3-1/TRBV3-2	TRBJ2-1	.	CASSQGARKNEQFF	TGTGCCAGCAGCCAAGGCGCGCGAAAAAATGAGCAGTTCTTC
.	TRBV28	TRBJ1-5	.	CASSSSGLGNQPQHF	TGTGCCAGCAGTTCATCCGGTCTCGGCAATCAGCCCCAGCATTTT
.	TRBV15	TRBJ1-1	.	CATSRVGSLGTEAFF	TGTGCCACCAGCAGAGTTGGCTCCCTGGGGACTGAAGCTTTCTTT
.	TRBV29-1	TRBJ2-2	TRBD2	CSVVLLAGVNTGELFF	TGCAGCGTTGTCTTACTAGCGGGAGTGAACACCGGGGAGCTGTTTTTT
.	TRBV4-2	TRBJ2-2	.	CASSQGRDGELFF	TGTGCCAGCAGCCAAGGGCGCGACGGGGAGCTGTTTTTT
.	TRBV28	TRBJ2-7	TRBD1	CASSSRDRGYEQYF	TGTGCCAGCAGTTCCCGGGACAGGGGTTACGAGCAGTACTTC
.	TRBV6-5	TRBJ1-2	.	CASSLLGYYGYTF	TGTGCCAGCAGCCTACTAGGGTACTATGGCTACACCTTC
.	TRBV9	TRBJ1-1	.	CASSVGGGRTEAFF	TGTGCCAGCAGCGTAGGTGGGGGGCGCACTGAAGCTTTCTTT
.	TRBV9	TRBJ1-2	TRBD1	CASSVNRDRVGYTF	TGTGCCAGCAGCGTAAACCGGGACAGGGTAGGCTACACCTTC
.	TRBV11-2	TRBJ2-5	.	CASSLVGSHQETQYF	TGTGCCAGCAGCTTAGTTGGTAGCCACCAAGAGACCCAGTACTTC
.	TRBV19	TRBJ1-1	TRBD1	CASSTRQGMETEAFF	TGTGCCAGTAGTACAAGACAGGGGATGGAAACTGAAGCTTTCTTT
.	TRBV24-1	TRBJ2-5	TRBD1	CATRGDRETQYF	TGTGCCACCAGAGGGGACAGAGAGACCCAGTACTTC